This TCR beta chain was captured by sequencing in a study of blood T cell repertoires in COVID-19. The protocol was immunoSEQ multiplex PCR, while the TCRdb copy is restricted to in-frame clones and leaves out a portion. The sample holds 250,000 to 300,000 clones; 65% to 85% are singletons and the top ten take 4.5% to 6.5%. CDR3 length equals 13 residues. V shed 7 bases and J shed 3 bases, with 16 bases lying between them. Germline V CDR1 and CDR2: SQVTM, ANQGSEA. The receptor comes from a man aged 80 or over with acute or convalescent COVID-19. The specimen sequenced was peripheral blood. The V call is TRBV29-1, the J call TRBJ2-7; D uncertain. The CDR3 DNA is TGCAGCGCCTCCCCCCGGGTGGGCTACGAGCAGTACTTC. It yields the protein CSASPRVGYEQYF.